The 6 T cell receptor beta chains below all came from one sample that was sequenced in a study of T cell responses to AZD1222 COVID-19 vaccine. Sequenced by immunoSEQ multiplex PCR; TCRdb stores in-frame clones only, minus some. This table holds approximately 150,000 clones, about 90% found once. The sequencing used peripheral blood, collected 28 days after the second AZD1222 dose. The receptors stem from an adult who received the AZD1222 COVID-19 vaccine.

The chain couples TRBV10-3 to TRBJ2-5, with D hard to call. Between the trimmed V and J ends, which lost 1 base and 1 base, there was a span of 10 bases. Looked up from germline, CDR1 is ENHRY and CDR2 is SYGVKD. The CDR3 is 15 residues long. The DNA of the CDR3 is TGTGCCATCAGTGAGTACGCGGACCGCCAAGAGACCCAGTACTTC. Its translation: CAISEYADRQETQYF.

Notes on this clone: The junction departs from the called germline gene at one end, perhaps through a read error. V is TRBV18 and J is TRBJ1-4; 7 nucleotides line up with TRBD1. The CDR3 spans 12 residues. CDR1 is KGHSH and CDR2 is LQKENI in the germline V gene. The CDR3 DNA reads TGTGCCAGCTCACCACGGCAGGGGGATATAATTTTT. As protein: CASSPRQGDIIF.

The V gene is TRBV27, the J gene TRBJ1-4, with 10 bases matching TRBD1. The CDR3 is 14 amino acids. Per the germline V gene, CDR1 is MNHEY and CDR2 is SMNVEV (reference sequence). Trimming removed 6 bases from V and 8 bases from J; junction bases left unmatched: 6. This CDR3 reads CASRRQGAREKLFF. CDR3 bases: TGTGCCAGCAGGAGACAGGGGGCGAGAGAAAAACTGTTTTTT.

The V and J genes are TRBV11-2 and TRBJ1-1; no reliable D call. Germline V CDR1 and CDR2: SGHAT, FQNNGV. V shed 4 bases and J shed 8 bases, with 8 bases lying between them. The CDR3 spans 11 residues. CDR3 DNA: TGTGCCAGCAGCTCGACGGTAGAAGCTTTCTTT. Protein product: CASSSTVEAFF.

V usage is TRBV9 and J usage is TRBJ2-5; 13 nucleotides match TRBD2. Per germline, CDR1 SGDLS and CDR2 YYNGEE. The CDR3 is 17 residues long. V lost 1 base to trimming and J lost 5 bases; unmatched junction nucleotides: 8. The CDR3 DNA reads TGTGCCAGCAGCGTATTGGCGACTAGCGGGAGGCCGGAGACCCAGTACTTC. Protein sequence: CASSVLATSGRPETQYF.

V gene TRBV27 combines with J gene TRBJ2-7; 11 bases agree with TRBD2. The germline CDR1 and CDR2 sequences are MNHEY and SMNVEV (reference sequence). The CDR3 is 15 residues long. V shed 3 bases and J 7 bases; nucleotides not matched to a gene: 8. CDR3 loop: CASSFGTSGPWEQYF. The CDR3 region has the DNA TGTGCCAGCAGTTTCGGGACTAGCGGCCCCTGGGAGCAGTACTTC.